This TCR beta chain was recovered during a study of Graves' ophthalmopathy and Graves' hyperthyroidism. Overall study: Stable hyperthyroid donors showed no ophthalmopathy during 18 months follow-up. Overall study findings and caveats: Ophthalmopathy progression cases were predicted by the model with approximately 71% sensitivity and more than 72% specificity.

Of note for this clonotype: No antigen is known for it.

The study amplified TCR beta CDR3 regions using RNA transcripts. HTBI primers primed a first-round RT-PCR, and a second-round multiplex PCR followed. TCRdb reanalysed the multiplex PCR reads using MiXCR and keeps one entry per CDR3 protein. This sample yields 1 million to 1.3 million distinct CDR3 sequences, of which about 35% are seen a single time; approximately 10% belongs to the top ten. Material for sequencing was peripheral blood or thyroid tissue (not recorded which). The clonotype was recovered from an adult man with Graves' hyperthyroidism.

As DNA, the CDR3 is TGCGCCAGCAGTGAGTTGACTAGCGGGAGTAGCGAGCAGTACTTC. It codes for CASSELTSGSSEQYF. The genes are TRBV10-2 and TRBJ2-7, with 12 bases aligning to TRBD2. V lost 1 base and J lost 6; bases outside the gene matches: 4. Germline lookup yields CDR1 WSHSY and CDR2 SAAADI. The CDR3 covers 15 residues.